Below are 10 T cell receptor beta chains sequenced from a single sample in a study of monozygotic twins with inflammatory bowel disease. TCRdb reprocessed the 5' RACE reads and stores each CDR3 protein as one record, lacking DNA. The listing contains 300,000 to 350,000 distinct CDR3 sequences. Sequencing was done on a sample of blood. These receptors were taken from a human donor with ulcerative colitis or Crohn's disease, or a healthy co-twin of an affected twin (not recorded which).

The rearrangement links TRBV12-3 or TRBV12-4 to TRBJ2-5. The CDR3 extends over 16 amino acids. The CDR3 region is CASSRLTWGSPETQYF.

The rearrangement links TRBV5-1 to TRBJ2-6. Germline CDR1 SGHRS, CDR2 YFSETQ. CDR3 size: 16 residues. CDR3 in amino acids: CASSLTPNSGANVLTF.

CDR3 loop: CASSLEWGRAQETQYF. The J gene is TRBJ2-5, the V gene TRBV11-2; the D call of TRBD1 rests on TCRdb alone, since no DNA is present to check it. CDR3 length: 16 residues. Per germline, CDR1 SGHAT and CDR2 FQNNGV.

The chain has TRBV28 and TRBJ2-7; TCRdb gives TRBD1 as the D gene, but with no DNA this cannot be confirmed. The germline CDR1 and CDR2 sequences are MDHEN and SYDVKM. The CDR3 sequence is 12 residues long. This chain's CDR3 is CASSSGSGEQYF. The full variable domain, its missing parts supplied by reference TRBV28 and TRBJ2-7, is DVKVTQSSRYLVKRTGEKVFLECVQDMDHENMFWYRQDPGLGLRLIYFSYDVKMKEKGDIPEGYSVSREKKERFSLILESASTNQTSMYLCASSSGSGEQYFGPGTRLTVT.

The chain combines TRBV5-1 with TRBJ2-1; TCRdb's D call, TRBD2, is unchecked because there is no DNA. The germline V gene has CDR1 SGHRS and CDR2 YFSETQ. The CDR3 contains 15 residues. The CDR3 loop is CASSLGLAGGDEQFF.

The chain recombines TRBV18 with TRBJ2-1. The CDR3 sequence is 14 residues long. Germline-derived CDR1 and CDR2 are KGHSH and LQKENI. The CDR3 loop is CASSQERSPNEQFF.

V is TRBV13 and J is TRBJ2-5; TCRdb names TRBD1, which stays unverified in the absence of DNA. The CDR3 totals 16 residues. CDR1 and CDR2 (germline): PRHDT, FYEKMQ (reference sequence). This CDR3 is CASSHLRQGAKETQYF.

The chain uses TRBV19 and TRBJ2-6; TCRdb indicates TRBD1, and absent DNA this call remains unverified. Germline CDR1 and CDR2: LNHDA and SQIVND (reference sequence). The CDR3 runs 17 residues. CDR3 sequence: CASSWTGGPSGANVLTF.

The chain carries TRBV5-4 and TRBJ2-5; as DNA is missing, the TRBD2 call by TCRdb cannot be tested. From germline, CDR1 is SGHNT and CDR2 YYREEE (reference sequence). This CDR3 comprises 15 residues. CDR3 region: CASSLGAGTRKTQYF.

V gene TRBV7-6 combines with J gene TRBJ2-2. The CDR3 has 17 amino acids. The germline V gene has CDR1 SGHVS and CDR2 FNYEAQ. The CDR3 here is CASSESRMPVGTGELFF.